This T cell receptor (beta chain) comes out of a study of long-term antiretroviral therapy in people with HIV. Findings and limits, study-wide: Sampling of blood ran from about 2003 to 2017, and older ART regimens were possibly in use.

The assay used was immunoSEQ (version v3.0), run at survey level. Sequenced by immunoSEQ multiplex PCR; TCRdb stores in-frame clones only, minus some. The sample lists about 30,000 clones; approximately 93% were seen once. This clone was counted between two and nine times. The antigen remains undetermined. This CDR3 is built from 12 residues. Between the trimmed V and J ends, which lost 4 bases and 5 bases, there was a span of 6 bases. Germline V lookup: CDR1 SEHNR, CDR2 FQNEAQ (reference sequence). J is TRBJ1-5 and V is TRBV7-9; no clear D. The specimen was unsorted PBMCs, collected 5 to 5.5 years after starting antiretroviral therapy. The clonotype was recovered from a woman between 50 and 59 years old with HIV. Here the CDR3 reads CASSSQYQPQHF. The DNA of the CDR3 is TGTGCCAGCAGCTCCCAATATCAGCCCCAGCATTTT.